A single sample is the source of the 16 T cell receptor beta chains below, sequenced in a study of breast tumors, draining lymph nodes, adjacent tissues. Samples came from axillary lymph nodes draining the breast cancer. TCRdb ran MiXCR on the multiplex PCR reads and lists one entry per CDR3 protein. The sample holds some 140,000 distinct CDR3 sequences; 21% are singletons and the top ten take 2% to 2.5%. The specimen sequenced was axillary lymph node tissue. The receptor set was obtained from a female donor with breast cancer. Some clones in this sample may be carry-over from other donors' samples.

There are many counts of this clonotype. Here the CDR3 reads CASRSSGTVYGYTF. CDR3 bases: TGTGCCAGCAGGTCCTCCGGGACCGTGTATGGCTACACCTTC. The chain has TRBV6-2 or TRBV6-3 and TRBJ1-2, with D tentatively TRBD1 (5 bases). Between the trimmed V and J ends, which lost 6 bases and 5 bases, there was a span of 16 bases. Germline assignment: CDR1 MNHEY and CDR2 SVGEGT. This CDR3 is 14 amino acids long.

This clonotype was detected ten times or more. The chain has TRBV27 and TRBJ2-3, with D unclear. The CDR3 contains 14 residues. From germline, CDR1 is MNHEY and CDR2 SMNVEV (reference sequence). Trimming took off 5 bases at V and 0 bases at J, with 9 bases between the two ends. The CDR3 sequence is CASSRRTSTDTQYF. The CDR3 coding sequence is TGTGCCAGCAGTCGCAGAACTAGCACAGATACGCAGTATTTT.

This clonotype was seen at least ten times. The gene calls are TRBV15 and TRBJ2-1, with TRBD2 matching 8 bases. With 1 base clipped from V and 8 bases from J, the junction kept 13 bases outside the gene matches. The germline CDR1 and CDR2 sequences are LNHNV and YYDKDF (reference sequence). CDR3 size: 17 residues. Here the CDR3 reads CATSRGGGLGSGDEQFF. The CDR3 DNA sequence: TGTGCCACCAGCAGAGGCGGGGGACTAGGGTCTGGCGATGAGCAGTTCTTC.

Concerning this clonotype: A much larger clone sits a single nucleotide away, making a read error possible. The chain is built from TRBV19 and TRBJ2-3; the D gene is possibly TRBD2 (5 bases). The CDR3 sequence is 16 residues long. In germline, CDR1 is LNHDA, CDR2 SQIVND (reference sequence). As DNA, the CDR3 is TGTGCCAGTAGTATTGGTCAGAGCGGAAGCACAAATACGCAGTATTTT. This codes for CASSIGQSGSTNTQYF.

Note on this clonotype: At one of its ends the junction is not consistent with the germline gene, which may arise from a read error. The rearrangement joins TRBV7-2 to TRBJ2-3, with D perhaps matching TRBD2 (5 bases). Germline V gene data show CDR1 as SGHTA and CDR2 as FQGNSA. The CDR3 consists of 16 residues. The CDR3 here is CAGSQDRTASTDTQYF. CDR3 nucleotide sequence: TGTGCCGGCAGCCAAGATCGGACGGCTAGCACGGATACGCAGTATTTT.

At least ten counts were recorded for this clonotype. The rearrangement uses TRBV6-1 and TRBJ2-1; no clear D gene. This CDR3 has 12 amino acids. Trimming pared 6 bases from V and 9 bases from J, leaving 12 bases between. Germline CDR1 MNHNS, CDR2 SASEGT. CDR3 amino acids: CASSRSSSEQFF. The CDR3 DNA sequence: TGTGCCAGCAGCCGTTCATCTAGTGAGCAGTTCTTC.

Regarding this clonotype: Since a much larger clone is just one base distant, this may be a read error. The chain has TRBV5-1 and TRBJ2-7; TRBD2 is a possible D gene (6 bases). The germline V and J ends were trimmed by 0 bases and 8 bases, with 18 bases remaining between them. The germline gives CDR1 SGHRS, CDR2 YFSETQ. This CDR3 has 15 residues. CDR3 loop: CASSLGFAGRYKQYF. CDR3 DNA: TGCGCCAGCAGCTTGGGATTCGCAGGGAGGTACAAGCAGTACTTC.

On this clonotype itself: A clone one base away is much larger, so this may be a read error. The chain joins TRBV30 to TRBJ2-5, with D perhaps matching TRBD1 (6 bases). The CDR3 spans 12 residues. Germline CDR1 GTSNPN, CDR2 SVGIG (reference sequence). The DNA of the CDR3 is TGTGCCTGCTCACAGGGACAAGAGACCCGGTACTTC. It specifies CACSQGQETRYF.

This clonotype was detected many times. The V and J genes are TRBV7-9 and TRBJ1-4, with 7 bases identical to TRBD1. CDR3 length equals 15 residues. Germline-derived CDR1 and CDR2 are SEHNR and FQNEAQ (reference sequence). V shed 4 bases, J shed 5 bases, and the junction held 7 bases outside the gene matches. The CDR3, as DNA: TGTGCCAGCAGCTCCCTCGGGGACAGCAATGAAAAACTGTTTTTT. Its protein is CASSSLGDSNEKLFF.

The table lists this clonotype with many counts. The chain has TRBV5-1 and TRBJ1-2; D ambiguous. The germline V gene encodes CDR1 SGHRS and CDR2 YFSETQ. Trimming pared 5 bases from V and 0 bases from J, leaving 8 bases between. CDR3 size: 13 residues. The CDR3 spells CASSEGPNYGYTF. The CDR3 bases are TGCGCCAGCAGTGAGGGCCCTAACTATGGCTACACCTTC.

This clonotype was detected many times. This chain uses TRBV3-1 with TRBJ1-2; D gene ambiguous. The CDR3 runs to 13 residues. CDR1 is LGHDT, CDR2 YNNKEL, per germline (reference sequence). The V gene lost 3 bases and the J gene lost 5 bases, with 10 bases spanning the gap. CDR3 coding DNA: TGTGCCAGCAGCCAGGGAGATTGGTATGGCTACACCTTC. As protein: CASSQGDWYGYTF.

This clonotype was recorded many times. The chain employs TRBV9 and TRBJ2-1; 15 bases map to TRBD2. Germline assignment: CDR1 SGDLS and CDR2 YYNGEE. V lost 3 bases to trimming and J lost 9 bases; unmatched junction nucleotides: 4. This CDR3 comprises 15 residues. The CDR3 DNA sequence: TGTGCCAGCAGCGAGGGACTAGCGGGAGGAGGTGAGCAGTTCTTC. Protein product: CASSEGLAGGGEQFF. Complete variable domain (other parts from reference TRBV9 and TRBJ2-1): DSGVTQTPKHLITATGQRVTLRCSPRSGDLSVYWYQQSLDQGLQFLIQYYNGEERAKGNILERFSAQQFPDLHSELNLSSLELGDSALYFCASSEGLAGGGEQFFGPGTRLTVL.

This clonotype was detected many times. The rearrangement joins TRBV19 to TRBJ2-2; 8 bases agree with TRBD1. Trimming cost V 8 bases and J 1 base; bases outside gene matches: 0. From germline, CDR1 is LNHDA and CDR2 SQIVND (reference sequence). This CDR3 has 13 amino acids. The CDR3 DNA is TGTGCCAGTGGGACAGGGAACACCGGGGAGCTGTTTTTT. It yields the protein CASGTGNTGELFF.

A word on this clonotype: At one end, the junction sequence differs from germline, possibly due to a read error. The chain recombines TRBV12-3 or TRBV12-4 with TRBJ2-5; possible D gene TRBD2, 5 bases. The CDR3 has 14 residues. CDR3 coding DNA: TGTGCCAGCAGTCCGAGCGGATACCAAGAGACCCGGTACTTC. Protein: CASSPSGYQETRYF.

The chain recombines TRBV19 with TRBJ1-5; D ambiguous. Germline V gene data show CDR1 as LNHDA and CDR2 as SQIVND (reference sequence). The CDR3 runs 11 residues. Deletions cut 7 bases from V and 11 bases from J, with 12 bases between. CDR3 amino acids: CASTNKESQHF. CDR3 nucleotide sequence: TGTGCCAGTACCAATAAGGAGTCCCAGCATTTT.

This clonotype has at least ten counts. This chain links TRBV12-3 or TRBV12-4 with TRBJ2-1, with TRBD2 as a possible D gene (5 bases). This CDR3 has 14 residues. Trimming stripped 10 bases from V and 0 bases from J, with 13 bases between. CDR3 in amino acids: CATQDSSSYNEQFF. Here the CDR3 DNA reads TGTGCCACCCAGGACTCCAGCTCCTACAATGAGCAGTTCTTC.